The 24 T cell receptor beta chains reported below all come from one sample, sequenced in a study of shared clonotypes between healthy human individuals. The repertoire was sequenced with immunoSEQ multiplex PCR; TCRdb's copy has only in-frame clones and lacks some. The sample has 2 million to 2.5 million clones, around 95% seen once. The material sequenced was naive CD4+ T cells sorted from blood. Subset noted: CD45RA+ positively selected. The receptors shown here come from a man younger than 30 in good health.

The CDR3 region has the DNA TGTGCCAGCAGCATCCGGGACAGGGATACCTATGGCTACACCTTC. It codes for CASSIRDRDTYGYTF. The chain uses TRBV5-4 and TRBJ1-2; TRBD1 matches 9 bases. The CDR3 contains 15 residues. V gave up 4 bases and J gave up 4 bases; unmatched junction bases: 8. From germline, CDR1 is SGHNT and CDR2 YYREEE (reference sequence). Full variable domain (outside the CDR3, taken from reference TRBV5-4 and TRBJ1-2): ETGVTQSPTHLIKTRGQQVTLRCSSQSGHNTVSWYQQALGQGPQFIFQYYREEENGRGNFPPRFSGLQFPNYSSELNVNALELDDSALYLCASSIRDRDTYGYTFGSGTRLTVV.

CDR3 nucleotides: TGTGCCAGCAGCCCGGGACAGGTATGGAACATTCAGTACTTC. Its translation is CASSPGQVWNIQYF. This chain uses TRBV5-6 with TRBJ2-4; 8 bases agree with TRBD1. V was clipped by 4 bases and J by 7 bases; unmatched bases: 7. The germline V gene has CDR1 SGHDT and CDR2 YYEEEE. The CDR3 contains 14 residues.

This chain connects TRBV18 to TRBJ2-3; 10 bases align to TRBD2. V was clipped by 7 bases and J by 2 bases; unmatched bases: 6. Germline V gene lookup returns CDR1 KGHSH and CDR2 LQKENI. This CDR3 spans 15 amino acids. Here the CDR3 DNA reads TGTGCCAGCTTAGCACTAGCGGGACTCACAGATACGCAGTATTTT. It encodes CASLALAGLTDTQYF.

CDR3 nucleotide sequence: TGTGCCAGCAGCCAAGGACGACAGGGACAGTACTTC. Amino acid sequence: CASSQGRQGQYF. This chain connects TRBV14 to TRBJ2-7; 7 bases match TRBD1. Germline V gene lookup returns CDR1 SGHDN and CDR2 FVKESK. CDR3 length: 12 residues. The V gene end was trimmed by 1 base and the J gene end by 10 bases; junction bases not matched to a gene: 4.

The rearrangement links TRBV30 to TRBJ1-1; D gene ambiguous. The CDR3 totals 14 residues. Germline V gene data show CDR1 as GTSNPN and CDR2 as SVGIG (reference sequence). Trimming removed 0 bases at V and 0 bases at J, with 8 bases between. The CDR3 bases are TGTGCCTGGAGTGTATCTCGAATGAACACTGAAGCTTTCTTT. Translating gives CAWSVSRMNTEAFF.

This chain links TRBV5-1 with TRBJ2-5, with a weak D call TRBD2 (6 bases). Trimming shortened V by 4 bases and J by 7 bases, and 14 bases separated the two germline ends. Germline CDR1 SGHRS, CDR2 YFSETQ. The CDR3 has 13 amino acids. As DNA, the CDR3 is TGCGCCAGCAGCCCGACCTTGGGAGGGACCCAGTACTTC. Translating gives CASSPTLGGTQYF.

The rearrangement joins TRBV11-1 to TRBJ1-2, with a tentative D call TRBD1 (6 bases). The CDR3 contains 14 residues. V lost 2 bases, J lost 7 bases, and 14 bases lay in between. CDR1 SGHAT and CDR2 FQDESV come from the germline V gene (reference sequence). CDR3 coding DNA: TGTGCCAGCAGCTTAAACAGGGTAGTTCGTGGCTACACCTTC. Protein sequence: CASSLNRVVRGYTF.

V and J are TRBV10-3 and TRBJ2-7; 8 positions agree with TRBD1. Per the germline V gene, CDR1 is ENHRY and CDR2 is SYGVKD. Trimming at V came to 4 bases and at J to 5 bases, leaving 7 bases not matched to a gene. The CDR3 sequence is 14 residues long. CDR3 sequence (DNA): TGTGCCATCAGTGCGACAGGGGCAGGAAACGAGCAGTACTTC. It codes for CAISATGAGNEQYF.

J is TRBJ2-1 and V is TRBV9; D not certain. The CDR3 runs 15 residues. Germline CDR1 SGDLS, CDR2 YYNGEE. V was trimmed by 4 bases and J by 8 bases, leaving 19 bases between them. The DNA of the CDR3 is TGTGCCAGCAGCCTTTCCCCGGAGTCGAGGCATGAGCAGTTCTTC. Protein sequence: CASSLSPESRHEQFF.

This clone was recorded only once. J is TRBJ2-3 and V is TRBV5-1; the D gene is possibly TRBD2 (6 bases). Deletions cut 4 bases from V and 3 bases from J, with 18 bases between. Germline values: CDR1 SGHRS, CDR2 YFSETQ. This CDR3 region has 16 residues. This chain's CDR3 is CASSIPLAEGTDTQYF. In DNA form, the CDR3 reads TGCGCCAGCAGCATCCCACTGGCGGAGGGGACAGATACGCAGTATTTT.

This clone was seen only a few times. Other DNA sequences within the sample encode an identical CDR3. The chain employs TRBV6-1 and TRBJ1-6; tentative D call: TRBD1 (5 bases). Trimming took 1 base from V and 6 from J, leaving 7 bases between them. Per germline, CDR1 MNHNS and CDR2 SASEGT. There are 14 residues in the CDR3. CDR3 sequence: CASSEVRGNSPLHF. DNA for the CDR3: TGTGCCAGCAGTGAAGTTAGGGGTAATTCACCCCTCCACTTT.

The rearrangement joins TRBV10-3 to TRBJ2-2; D is unclear. Trimming left V 4 bases short and J 4 bases short, with 10 bases between. CDR1 and CDR2 (germline): ENHRY, SYGVKD. CDR3 length: 14 residues. CDR3 bases: TGTGCCATCAGTGCCTTTCTTGGCACCGGGGAGCTGTTTTTT. Translated, it gives CAISAFLGTGELFF.

The chain uses TRBV5-8 and TRBJ1-2; D ambiguous. The germline V and J ends were trimmed by 4 bases and 2 bases, with 12 bases remaining between them. The CDR3 runs 14 residues. The germline V gene encodes CDR1 SGHTS and CDR2 YDEGEE. In nucleotides, the CDR3 is TGTGCCAGCAGCCGCACTTCCGGGAACTATGGCTACACCTTC. Protein: CASSRTSGNYGYTF.

V and J are TRBV29-1 and TRBJ2-1, with 15 bases fitting TRBD2. Germline V gene data show CDR1 as SQVTM and CDR2 as ANQGSEA. V dropped 2 bases and J dropped 7; count of bases not matched to a gene: 6. The CDR3 loop spans 16 amino acids. Here the CDR3 DNA reads TGCAGCGTTGAAATAGGGACTAGCGGGAGGCTGAATGAGCAGTTCTTC. Encoded protein: CSVEIGTSGRLNEQFF.

The V call is TRBV9, the J call TRBJ2-7; D call uncertain. The germline V gene encodes CDR1 SGDLS and CDR2 YYNGEE. The V end was cut by 0 bases, the J end by 0 bases, with 7 bases between. This CDR3 comprises 14 residues. The CDR3 loop reads CASSVVSSSYEQYF. The CDR3 DNA sequence: TGTGCCAGCAGCGTAGTGAGTTCCTCCTACGAGCAGTACTTC.

The rearrangement links TRBV5-1 to TRBJ1-1; D gene unclear. Deletions cut 0 bases from V and 4 bases from J, with 13 bases between. This CDR3 contains 15 residues. Germline CDR1 SGHRS, CDR2 YFSETQ. CDR3 residues: CASSLEAVSRTEAFF. Here the CDR3 DNA reads TGCGCCAGCAGCTTGGAAGCAGTAAGTCGCACTGAAGCTTTCTTT. The full variable domain, completed using reference TRBV5-1 and TRBJ1-1, is KAGVTQTPRYLIKTRGQQVTLSCSPISGHRSVSWYQQTPGQGLQFLFEYFSETQRNKGNFPGRFSGRQFSNSRSEMNVSTLELGDSALYLCASSLEAVSRTEAFFGQGTRLTVV.

V and J are TRBV6-5 and TRBJ1-4; 8 bases map to TRBD1. Germline trimming cut 4 bases from V and 8 bases from J; bases unmatched to any gene: 6. The length of the CDR3 is 14 residues. CDR1 and CDR2 (germline): MNHEY, SVGAGI. The CDR3 nucleotides are TGTGCCAGCAGTTCCCAGGGGGCTGACGAAAAACTGTTTTTT. Translated: CASSSQGADEKLFF.

The gene calls are TRBV6-5 and TRBJ2-5, with D uncertain. The CDR3 has 14 amino acids. CDR1 and CDR2 from the germline V gene are MNHEY and SVGAGI. The V and J ends lost 3 bases and 7 bases respectively, with 15 bases between them. The CDR3 sequence is CASSYTEILGTQYF. In DNA, the CDR3 is TGTGCCAGCAGTTATACTGAGATCCTAGGGACCCAGTACTTC.

This sequence joins TRBV30 and TRBJ1-6; unclear D gene. Germline V gives CDR1 GTSNPN, CDR2 SVGIG (reference sequence). V was cut by 4 bases and J by 7 bases, with 8 bases left in between. The CDR3 loop spans 12 amino acids. The CDR3 here is CAWTKGNSPLHF. The DNA of the CDR3 is TGTGCCTGGACGAAGGGAAATTCACCCCTCCACTTT.

This rearrangement joins TRBV29-1 to TRBJ2-1; 9 bases map to TRBD1. The CDR3 is made up of 16 amino acids. Germline loops: CDR1 SQVTM, CDR2 ANQGSEA. The V segment lost 4 bases and the J segment 5 bases; nucleotides outside the gene matches: 12. CDR3 amino acids: CSVGPGQGISNNEQFF. CDR3 nucleotide sequence: TGCAGCGTTGGACCGGGACAGGGCATAAGCAACAATGAGCAGTTCTTC.

The V and J genes are TRBV28 and TRBJ2-1; D gene uncertain. Trimming took off 6 bases at V and 12 bases at J, with 9 bases between the two ends. Germline V lookup: CDR1 MDHEN, CDR2 SYDVKM. This CDR3 comprises 10 residues. CDR3 sequence: CASSRMRQFF. The DNA for the CDR3 is TGTGCCAGCAGCCGTATGCGGCAGTTCTTC.

The V and J genes are TRBV30 and TRBJ2-1; D not certain. Germline V CDR1 and CDR2: GTSNPN, SVGIG (reference sequence). The CDR3 extends over 13 amino acids. The V end lost 4 bases, the J end lost 14 bases, and 21 bases lay between the germline ends. CDR3 nucleotide sequence: TGTGCCTGGAACCAACCTCCGGGTCCTAAAAAGTTCTTC. Its protein product is CAWNQPPGPKKFF.

This clone showed up just once. The rearrangement joins TRBV5-1 to TRBJ2-7; no firm D call. This CDR3 has 14 residues. Between the trimmed V and J ends, which lost 7 bases and 3 bases, there was a span of 17 bases. Germline V gives CDR1 SGHRS, CDR2 YFSETQ. The CDR3 DNA reads TGCGCCAGCCGTCACCAAAATGGGGACTACGAGCAGTACTTC. Protein product: CASRHQNGDYEQYF. Complete variable domain (other parts from reference TRBV5-1 and TRBJ2-7): KAGVTQTPRYLIKTRGQQVTLSCSPISGHRSVSWYQQTPGQGLQFLFEYFSETQRNKGNFPGRFSGRQFSNSRSEMNVSTLELGDSALYLCASRHQNGDYEQYFGPGTRLTVT.

The chain joins TRBV6-6 to TRBJ1-2; possible D gene TRBD1, 5 bases. Trimming took off 5 bases at V and 9 bases at J, with 10 bases between the two ends. The CDR3 length is 11 residues. Germline-derived CDR1 and CDR2 are MNHNY and SVGAGI (reference sequence). The CDR3 region is CASSPGSRYTF. The DNA of the CDR3 is TGTGCCAGCAGTCCAGGGAGTCGCTACACCTTC.